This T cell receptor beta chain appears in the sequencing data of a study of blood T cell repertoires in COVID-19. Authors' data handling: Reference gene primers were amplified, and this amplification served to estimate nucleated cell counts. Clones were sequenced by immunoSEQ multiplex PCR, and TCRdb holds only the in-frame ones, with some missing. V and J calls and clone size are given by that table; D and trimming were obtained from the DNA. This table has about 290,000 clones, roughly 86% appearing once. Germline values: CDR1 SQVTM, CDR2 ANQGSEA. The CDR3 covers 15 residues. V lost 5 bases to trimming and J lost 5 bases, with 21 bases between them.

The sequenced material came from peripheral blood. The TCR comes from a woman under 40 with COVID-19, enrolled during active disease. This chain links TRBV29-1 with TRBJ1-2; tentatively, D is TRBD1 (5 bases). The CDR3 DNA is TGCAGCGTTCTTCATCTCTGGTATCCAGGGTATGGCTACACCTTC. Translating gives CSVLHLWYPGYGYTF.